Here is one TCR beta chain with its context. This clonotype was picked up a small number of times. What antigen it recognizes has not been identified. No base qualities exist here, and no much larger clone lies one base off it. The record originates from a study of T cell repertoires in cytomegalovirus infection (dated by TCRdb to about 2019). With respect to the entire study: The peptide stimulations were aimed at well-studied HLA-B-restricted epitopes as well as recently identified HLA-C-restricted CMV epitopes, whose presentation resists viral immunomodulation. Donor HLA type was relevant to the analysis, as public TCR beta signatures indicated carriage of CMV infection together with the matching HLA type. The full study reports these points: In the ex vivo response, HLA-C-restricted CMV-specific TCR beta clonotypes were dominant, and in two of eight donors the single most frequent clonotype came from this HLA-C-restricted group. In both this cohort and an independent roughly 350-donor cohort, the cumulative frequency of public TCR beta family members distinguished carriers of CMV infection plus the relevant HLA type.

Sequenced on an Illumina HiSeq 1500. Starting from the raw public reads, TCRdb applied fastp trimming at Q25, assembled clones with MiXCR and retained in-frame beta chains. Rows with one shared CDR3 protein collapse into an entry with the most common genes and DNA. The sample has about 150,000 distinct CDR3 sequences on record, roughly 32% of them singletons. The ten largest clonotypes hold around half of the sample. According to the germline V gene (reference sequence), CDR1 reads SEHNR and CDR2 reads FQNEAQ. The CDR3 contains 12 residues, cysteine and phenylalanine counted. Here the CDR3 DNA is all that survives: 36 bases in frame from base 1. Trimming costs V 4 bases and J 2 bases, and their ends lie 6 bases apart. The treatment or condition label here, explained by the study, means: in vitro stimulation with specific CMV peptide epitopes to enrich CMV-specific T cells.

The chain is made from TRBV7-9 and TRBJ2-7; perhaps TRBD1 is the D gene, with 5 bases matching. This specimen consisted of CD8+ T cells from cultured PBMCs, obtained from culture after CMV antigen stimulation. The clonotype comes from a human donor in good health (CMV status not recorded). Some clones in this sample may be carry-over from other donors' samples. The DNA sequence is TGTGCCAGCAGCTCGGACACCTACGAGCAGTACTTC. Translated, this gives CASSSDTYEQYF. Beyond the CDR3, the reference TRBV7-9 and TRBJ2-7 genes provide the residues; the full variable domain reads: DTGVSQNPRHKITKRGQNVTFRCDPISEHNRLYWYRQTLGQGPEFLTYFQNEAQLEKSRLLSDRFSAERPKGSFSTLEIQRTEQGDSAMYLCASSSDTYEQYFGPGTRLTVT.